The table lists the clone carrying this T cell receptor beta chain with a few counts. The record originates from a study of shared clonotypes between healthy human individuals. The data were produced by immunoSEQ multiplex PCR, yet TCRdb's version contains in-frame clones alone and is incomplete. This sample has some 1 million clones; 65% to 80% occur once, and the top ten carry approximately 1.5%. The material sequenced was memory CD4+ T cells sorted from blood. This sample's subset: CD45RA-negative fraction. The clonotype was recovered from a man aged 18 to 29 in good health.

The CDR3 coding sequence is TGTGCCTGGAGTACGGGACGCAATCAGCCCCAGCATTTT. Its protein product is CAWSTGRNQPQHF. J is TRBJ1-5 and V is TRBV30; D is possibly TRBD1 (5 bases). The CDR3 is 13 amino acids. Trimming shortened V by 2 bases and J by 2 bases, and 7 bases separated the two germline ends. Per germline, CDR1 GTSNPN and CDR2 SVGIG (reference sequence).